This T cell receptor (beta chain) originates from a study of T-cell memory formation after mild COVID-19. TCRdb re-derived calls from the 5' RACE reads in MiXCR, one entry per CDR3 protein. The table has hundreds of thousands of distinct CDR3 sequences, roughly 20% seen once. A note on this clonotype: Antigen unknown.

The CDR3 spans 16 residues. Germline loops: CDR1 KGHDR, CDR2 SFDVKD. V trimming: 0 bases; J trimming: 1 base; junction bases outside the gene matches: 2. General observations from the study: Mainly in CM and EM were contracting CD4+ clones; CD8+ were in EMRA. The authors did not confirm SARS-CoV-2 specificity of second-wave clones peaking day 37.

The rearrangement links TRBV24-1 to TRBJ2-1, with TRBD2 identical over 7 bases. The specimen sequenced was PBMCs or a T cell subset sorted from them (not recorded which). The sequence was obtained from an adult woman who had mild COVID-19 (a few samples of this study predate the infection). Cell type and time point are not known. CDR3 DNA sequence: TGTGCCACCAGTGATTTGAGCGGGGCTTCCTACAATGAGCAGTTCTTC. Its translation: CATSDLSGASYNEQFF.